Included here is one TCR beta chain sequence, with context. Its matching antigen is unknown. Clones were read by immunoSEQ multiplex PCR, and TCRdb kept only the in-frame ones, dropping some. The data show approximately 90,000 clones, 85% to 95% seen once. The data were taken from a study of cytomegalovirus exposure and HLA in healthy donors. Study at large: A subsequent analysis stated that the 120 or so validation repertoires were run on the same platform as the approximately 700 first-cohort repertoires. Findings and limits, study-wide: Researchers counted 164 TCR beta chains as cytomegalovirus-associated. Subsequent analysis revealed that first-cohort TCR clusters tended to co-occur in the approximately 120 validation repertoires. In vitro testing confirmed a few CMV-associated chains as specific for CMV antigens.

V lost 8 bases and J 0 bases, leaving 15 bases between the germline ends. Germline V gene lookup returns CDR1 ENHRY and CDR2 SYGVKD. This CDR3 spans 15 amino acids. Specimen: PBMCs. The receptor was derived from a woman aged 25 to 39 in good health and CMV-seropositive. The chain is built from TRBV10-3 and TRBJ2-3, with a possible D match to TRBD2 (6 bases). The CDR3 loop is CAIAVSGSSTDTQYF. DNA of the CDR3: TGTGCCATCGCAGTCAGCGGGTCTAGCACAGATACGCAGTATTTT.